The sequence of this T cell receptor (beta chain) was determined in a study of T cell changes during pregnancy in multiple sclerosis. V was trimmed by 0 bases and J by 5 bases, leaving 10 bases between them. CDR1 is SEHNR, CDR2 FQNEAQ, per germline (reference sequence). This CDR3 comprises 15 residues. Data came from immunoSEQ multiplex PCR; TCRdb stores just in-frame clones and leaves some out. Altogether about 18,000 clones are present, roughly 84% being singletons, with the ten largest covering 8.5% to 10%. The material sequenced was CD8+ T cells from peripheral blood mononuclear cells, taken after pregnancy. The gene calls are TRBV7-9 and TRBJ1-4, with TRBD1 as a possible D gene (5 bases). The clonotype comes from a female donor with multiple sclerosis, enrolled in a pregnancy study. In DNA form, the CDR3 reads TGTGCCAGCAGCTTAGCCCGGGGGGGGAATGAAAAACTGTTTTTT. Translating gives CASSLARGGNEKLFF.